This T cell receptor (beta chain) was captured by sequencing in a study of metastatic and nonmetastatic thyroid tumors (dated by TCRdb to 2018 to 2021). About the investigation overall: Repertoires were compared across peripheral blood and tumor or nodule tissue samples from malignant and benign thyroid patients. Study-wide findings and limitations: TCR beta diversity was reported as significantly higher in malignant tumors than in benign nodules, in both blood and tumor samples.

Before undergoing thyroid surgery, none of the patients had been given any kind of treatment. Using T-cell receptor beta sequencing, the researchers looked back retrospectively at clinical samples from patients, gathered between about 2012 and 2019. From cysteine to phenylalanine, the CDR3 is 14 amino acids long. The sequence is cut down to CDR3 DNA, 42 bases in frame from base 1. V and J lose 4 bases and 7 bases, and a span of 14 bases separates them. CDR1 LGHDT and CDR2 YNNKEL are derived from the germline V gene (reference sequence). Library construction relied on PCR. Data came from an Illumina HiSeq 4000. High-throughput sequencing was used to profile the CDR3 region of the TCR beta-chain in every patient. In the original analysis: Drawing on CDR3 differences between clinicopathological groups, the researchers built a classifier meant to tell apart patients with distant-metastatic papillary thyroid cancer. The Shannon index was used to measure repertoire diversity, and the Morisita-Horn index was used to measure how similar tumor and blood repertoires were. The raw public data were reprocessed by TCRdb itself: fastp quality trimming at Q25, MiXCR clonotype calling, in-frame beta chains only. TCRdb's processing, not the study's, gives the V and J calls here. A total of 5,500 to 7,000 clones appear in this sample, around 15% of them only once. The biggest ten clones account for more than 9.5% of the sample.

This clone has ten or more counts. What this receptor recognizes is not known. Base quality data are lacking; no much larger clone is found one base away. Sequencing used tumor tissue. The sequence links TRBV3-1 to TRBJ2-1, and perhaps TRBD1 as D gene, on 6 matching bases. This sequence originates from a male donor with papillary thyroid cancer or a benign thyroid nodule (not recorded which). Some clones in this sample may be carry-over from other donors' samples. The sequenced DNA: TGTGCCAGCAGCCGAACCTCAGGGGCAAATGAGCAGTTCTTC. It translates to CASSRTSGANEQFF.